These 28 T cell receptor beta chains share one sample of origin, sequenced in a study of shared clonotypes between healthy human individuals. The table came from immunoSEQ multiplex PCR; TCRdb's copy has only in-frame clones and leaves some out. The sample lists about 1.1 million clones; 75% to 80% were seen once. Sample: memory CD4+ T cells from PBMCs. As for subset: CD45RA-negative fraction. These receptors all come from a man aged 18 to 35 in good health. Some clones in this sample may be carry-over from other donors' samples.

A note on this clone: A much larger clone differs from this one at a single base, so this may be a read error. This CDR3 is CASSGQVNYGYTF. The CDR3 DNA sequence: TGTGCCAGCAGTGGACAGGTTAACTATGGCTACACCTTC. This chain connects TRBV28 to TRBJ1-2; 7 bases line up with TRBD1. V shed 5 bases and J 1 base; nucleotides not matched to a gene: 1. This CDR3 is built from 13 residues. The germline V gene encodes CDR1 MDHEN and CDR2 SYDVKM.

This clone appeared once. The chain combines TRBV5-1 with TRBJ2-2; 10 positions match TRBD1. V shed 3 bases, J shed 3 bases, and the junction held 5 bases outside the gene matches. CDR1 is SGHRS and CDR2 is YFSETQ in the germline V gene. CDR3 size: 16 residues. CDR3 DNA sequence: TGCGCCAGCAGCTCCGCGACAGGGGGCGACACCGGGGAGCTGTTTTTT. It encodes CASSSATGGDTGELFF. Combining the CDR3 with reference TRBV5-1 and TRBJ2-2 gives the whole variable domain KAGVTQTPRYLIKTRGQQVTLSCSPISGHRSVSWYQQTPGQGLQFLFEYFSETQRNKGNFPGRFSGRQFSNSRSEMNVSTLELGDSALYLCASSSATGGDTGELFFGEGSRLTVL.

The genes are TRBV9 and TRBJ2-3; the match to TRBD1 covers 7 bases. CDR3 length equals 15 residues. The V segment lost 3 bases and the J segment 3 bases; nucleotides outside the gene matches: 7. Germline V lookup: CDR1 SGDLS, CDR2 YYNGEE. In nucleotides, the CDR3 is TGTGCCAGCAGCGCCGGGACAGTGATAACAGATACGCAGTATTTT. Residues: CASSAGTVITDTQYF.

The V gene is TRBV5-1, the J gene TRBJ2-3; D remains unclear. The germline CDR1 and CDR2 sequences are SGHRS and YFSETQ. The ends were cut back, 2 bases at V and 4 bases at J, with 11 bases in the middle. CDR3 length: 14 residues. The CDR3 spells CASSFKSLADTQYF. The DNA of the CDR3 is TGCGCCAGCAGCTTCAAGTCTTTGGCAGATACGCAGTATTTT.

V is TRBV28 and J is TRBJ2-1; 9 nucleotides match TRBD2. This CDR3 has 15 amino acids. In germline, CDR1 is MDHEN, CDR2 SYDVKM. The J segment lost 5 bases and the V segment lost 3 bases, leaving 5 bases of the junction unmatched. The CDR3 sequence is CASSFSGSGHNEQFF. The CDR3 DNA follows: TGTGCCAGCAGTTTTAGCGGGAGTGGTCACAATGAGCAGTTCTTC. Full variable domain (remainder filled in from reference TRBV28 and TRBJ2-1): DVKVTQSSRYLVKRTGEKVFLECVQDMDHENMFWYRQDPGLGLRLIYFSYDVKMKEKGDIPEGYSVSREKKERFSLILESASTNQTSMYLCASSFSGSGHNEQFFGPGTRLTVL.

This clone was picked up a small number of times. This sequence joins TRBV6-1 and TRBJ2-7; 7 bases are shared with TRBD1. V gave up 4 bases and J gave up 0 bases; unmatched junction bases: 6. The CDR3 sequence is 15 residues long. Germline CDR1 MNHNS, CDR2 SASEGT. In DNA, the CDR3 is TGTGCCAGCAGTGTCGGGACAGCACACTCCTACGAGCAGTACTTC. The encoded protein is CASSVGTAHSYEQYF.

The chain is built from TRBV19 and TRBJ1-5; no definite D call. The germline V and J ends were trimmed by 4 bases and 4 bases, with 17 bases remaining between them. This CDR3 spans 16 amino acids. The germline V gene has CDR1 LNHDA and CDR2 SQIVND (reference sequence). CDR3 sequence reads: CASSTSWAGTNQPQHF. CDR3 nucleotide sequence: TGTGCCAGTAGTACCTCTTGGGCGGGAACAAATCAGCCCCAGCATTTT.

CDR3 nucleotides: TGTGCCAGCAGTTTAGGGGACAGGGGGCTCTACAATGAGCAGTTCTTC. Translating it yields CASSLGDRGLYNEQFF. The rearrangement links TRBV28 to TRBJ2-1; 12 bases line up with TRBD1. J lost 3 bases, V lost 2 bases, and 2 bases had no gene match. Per germline, CDR1 MDHEN and CDR2 SYDVKM. The CDR3 contains 16 residues. The full variable domain, its missing parts supplied by reference TRBV28 and TRBJ2-1, is DVKVTQSSRYLVKRTGEKVFLECVQDMDHENMFWYRQDPGLGLRLIYFSYDVKMKEKGDIPEGYSVSREKKERFSLILESASTNQTSMYLCASSLGDRGLYNEQFFGPGTRLTVL.

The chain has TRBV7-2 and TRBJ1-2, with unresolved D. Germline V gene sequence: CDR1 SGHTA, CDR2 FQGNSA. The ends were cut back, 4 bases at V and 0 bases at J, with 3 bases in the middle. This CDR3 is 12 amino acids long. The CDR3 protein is CASSWPNYGYTF. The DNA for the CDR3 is TGTGCCAGCAGCTGGCCTAACTATGGCTACACCTTC.

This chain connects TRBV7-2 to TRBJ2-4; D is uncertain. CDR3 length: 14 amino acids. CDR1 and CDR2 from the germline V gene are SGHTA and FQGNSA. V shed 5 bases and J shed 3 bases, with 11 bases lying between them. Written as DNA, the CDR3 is TGTGCCAGCAGCCCGGGTATGATCAAAAACATTCAGTACTTC. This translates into CASSPGMIKNIQYF.

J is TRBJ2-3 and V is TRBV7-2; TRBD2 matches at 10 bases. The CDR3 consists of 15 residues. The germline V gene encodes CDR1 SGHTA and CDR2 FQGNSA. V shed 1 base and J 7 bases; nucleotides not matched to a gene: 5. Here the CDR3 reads CASSLVASGRHTQYF. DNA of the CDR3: TGTGCCAGCAGCTTAGTGGCTAGCGGGAGACATACGCAGTATTTT. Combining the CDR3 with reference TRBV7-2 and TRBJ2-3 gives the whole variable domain GAGVSQSPSNKVTEKGKDVELRCDPISGHTALYWYRQSLGQGLEFLIYFQGNSAPDKSGLPSDRFSAERTGGSVSTLTIQRTQQEDSAVYLCASSLVASGRHTQYFGPGTRLTVL.

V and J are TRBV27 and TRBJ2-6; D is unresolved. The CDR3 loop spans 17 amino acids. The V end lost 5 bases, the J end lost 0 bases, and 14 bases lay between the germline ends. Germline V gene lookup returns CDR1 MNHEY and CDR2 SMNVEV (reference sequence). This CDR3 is CASSQRTDHSGANVLTF. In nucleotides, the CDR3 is TGTGCCAGCAGTCAACGGACGGACCACTCTGGGGCCAACGTCCTGACTTTC. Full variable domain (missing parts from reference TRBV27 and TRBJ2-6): EAQVTQNPRYLITVTGKKLTVTCSQNMNHEYMSWYRQDPGLGLRQIYYSMNVEVTDKGDVPEGYKVSRKEKRNFPLILESPSPNQTSLYFCASSQRTDHSGANVLTFGAGSRLTVL.

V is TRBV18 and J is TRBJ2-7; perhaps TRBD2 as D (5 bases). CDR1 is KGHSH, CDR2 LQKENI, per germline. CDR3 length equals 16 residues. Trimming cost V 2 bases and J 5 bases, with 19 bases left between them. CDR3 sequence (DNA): TGTGCCAGCTCACCATCCTCCGGTCGTCGAGGGAACGAGCAGTACTTC. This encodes CASSPSSGRRGNEQYF.

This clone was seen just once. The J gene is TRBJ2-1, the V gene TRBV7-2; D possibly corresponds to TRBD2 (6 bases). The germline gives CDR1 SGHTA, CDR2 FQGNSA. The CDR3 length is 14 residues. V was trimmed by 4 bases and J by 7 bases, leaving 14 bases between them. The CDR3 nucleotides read TGTGCCAGCAGCTCGGGACTCCAGCCGAATGAGCAGTTCTTC. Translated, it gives CASSSGLQPNEQFF.

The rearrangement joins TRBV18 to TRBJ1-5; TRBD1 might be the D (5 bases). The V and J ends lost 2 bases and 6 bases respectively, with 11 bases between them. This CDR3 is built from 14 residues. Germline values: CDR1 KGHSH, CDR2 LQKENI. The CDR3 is CASSPGGSGQPQHF. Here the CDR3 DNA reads TGTGCCAGCTCACCAGGGGGTTCGGGTCAGCCCCAGCATTTT.

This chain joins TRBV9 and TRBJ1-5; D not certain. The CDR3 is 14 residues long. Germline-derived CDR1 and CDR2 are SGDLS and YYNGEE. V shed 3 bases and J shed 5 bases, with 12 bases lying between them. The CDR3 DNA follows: TGTGCCAGCAGCGCCGATATGTTCGATCAGCCCCAGCATTTT. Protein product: CASSADMFDQPQHF.

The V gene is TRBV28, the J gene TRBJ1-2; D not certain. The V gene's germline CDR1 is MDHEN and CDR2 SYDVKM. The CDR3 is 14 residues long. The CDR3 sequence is CASAPDEINYGYTF. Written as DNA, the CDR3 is TGTGCGTCGGCACCCGATGAGATCAACTATGGCTACACCTTC.

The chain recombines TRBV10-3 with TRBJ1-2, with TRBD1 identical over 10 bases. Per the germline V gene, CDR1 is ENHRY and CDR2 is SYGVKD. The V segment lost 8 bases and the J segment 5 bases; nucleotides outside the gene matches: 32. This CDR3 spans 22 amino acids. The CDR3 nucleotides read TGTGCCATCTCAGGGTTCAGGGTTGGCTCTTGGGGACAGGGGATTGCAGAATATGGCTACACCTTC. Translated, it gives CAISGFRVGSWGQGIAEYGYTF.

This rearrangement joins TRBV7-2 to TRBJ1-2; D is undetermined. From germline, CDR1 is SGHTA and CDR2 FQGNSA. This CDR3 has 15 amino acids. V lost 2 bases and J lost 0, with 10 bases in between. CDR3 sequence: CASSLRAATNYGYTF. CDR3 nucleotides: TGTGCCAGCAGCTTAAGGGCAGCCACTAACTATGGCTACACCTTC.

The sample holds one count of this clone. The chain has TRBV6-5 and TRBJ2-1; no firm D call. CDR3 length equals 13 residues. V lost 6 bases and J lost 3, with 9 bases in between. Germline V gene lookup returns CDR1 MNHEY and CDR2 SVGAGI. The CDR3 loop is CASRVGVYNEQFF. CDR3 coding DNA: TGTGCCAGCAGGGTTGGGGTCTACAATGAGCAGTTCTTC.

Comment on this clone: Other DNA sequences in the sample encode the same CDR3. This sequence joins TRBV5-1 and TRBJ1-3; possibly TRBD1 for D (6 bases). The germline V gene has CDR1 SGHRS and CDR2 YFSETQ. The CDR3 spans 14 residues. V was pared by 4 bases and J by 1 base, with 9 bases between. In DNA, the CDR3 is TGCGCCAGCAGCCAGACAGGTTCTGGAAACACCATATATTTT. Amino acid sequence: CASSQTGSGNTIYF.

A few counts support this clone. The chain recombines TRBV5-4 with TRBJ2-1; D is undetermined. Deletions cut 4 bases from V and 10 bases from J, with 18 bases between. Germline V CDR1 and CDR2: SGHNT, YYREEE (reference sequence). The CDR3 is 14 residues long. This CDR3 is CASSDKNYPEEQFF. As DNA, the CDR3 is TGTGCCAGCAGCGACAAAAACTACCCTGAGGAGCAGTTCTTC.

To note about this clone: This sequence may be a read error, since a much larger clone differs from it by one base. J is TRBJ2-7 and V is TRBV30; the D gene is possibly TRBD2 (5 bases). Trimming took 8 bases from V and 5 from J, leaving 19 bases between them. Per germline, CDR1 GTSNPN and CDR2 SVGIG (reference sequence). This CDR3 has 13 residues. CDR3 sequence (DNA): TGTGCCAGATCCGAGACAAGAGCGGACGAGCAGTACTTC. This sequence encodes CARSETRADEQYF.

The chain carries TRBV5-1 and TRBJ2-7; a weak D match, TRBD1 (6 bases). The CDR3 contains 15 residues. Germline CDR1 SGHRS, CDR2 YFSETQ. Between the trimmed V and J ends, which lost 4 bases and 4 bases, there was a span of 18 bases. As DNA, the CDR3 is TGCGCCAGCAGCCCCCACTACAGGGTTGAGTACGAGCAGTACTTC. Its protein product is CASSPHYRVEYEQYF. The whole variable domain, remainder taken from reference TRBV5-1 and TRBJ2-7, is KAGVTQTPRYLIKTRGQQVTLSCSPISGHRSVSWYQQTPGQGLQFLFEYFSETQRNKGNFPGRFSGRQFSNSRSEMNVSTLELGDSALYLCASSPHYRVEYEQYFGPGTRLTVT.

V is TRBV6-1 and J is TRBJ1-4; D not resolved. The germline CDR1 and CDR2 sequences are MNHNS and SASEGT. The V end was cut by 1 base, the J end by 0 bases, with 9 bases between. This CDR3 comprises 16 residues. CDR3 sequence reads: CASSEVASATNEKLFF. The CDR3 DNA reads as TGTGCCAGCAGTGAAGTAGCCTCCGCAACTAATGAAAAACTGTTTTTT.

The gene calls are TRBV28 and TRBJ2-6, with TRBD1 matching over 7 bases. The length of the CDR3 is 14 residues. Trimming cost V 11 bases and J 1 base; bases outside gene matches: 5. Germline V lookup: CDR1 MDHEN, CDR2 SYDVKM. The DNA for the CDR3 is TGTGCCTCAGGGGGACGTTCTGGGGCCAACGTCCTGACTTTC. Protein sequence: CASGGRSGANVLTF.

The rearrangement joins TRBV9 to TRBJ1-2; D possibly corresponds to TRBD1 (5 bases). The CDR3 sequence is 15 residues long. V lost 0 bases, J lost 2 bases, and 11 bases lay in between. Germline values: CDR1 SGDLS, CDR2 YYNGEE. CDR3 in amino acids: CASSVDPGTNYGYTF. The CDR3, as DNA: TGTGCCAGCAGCGTAGATCCAGGGACCAACTATGGCTACACCTTC. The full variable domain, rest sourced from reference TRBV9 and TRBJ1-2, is DSGVTQTPKHLITATGQRVTLRCSPRSGDLSVYWYQQSLDQGLQFLIQYYNGEERAKGNILERFSAQQFPDLHSELNLSSLELGDSALYFCASSVDPGTNYGYTFGSGTRLTVV.

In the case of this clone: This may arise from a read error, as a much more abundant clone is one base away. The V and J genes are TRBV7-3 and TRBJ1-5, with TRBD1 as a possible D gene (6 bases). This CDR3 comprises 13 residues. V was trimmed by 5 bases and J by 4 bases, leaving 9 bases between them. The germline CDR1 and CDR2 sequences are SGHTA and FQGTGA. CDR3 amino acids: CASSPGQNQPQHF. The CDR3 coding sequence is TGTGCCAGCAGCCCAGGACAGAATCAGCCCCAGCATTTT.